Presented here are 5 T cell receptor beta chains from one specimen sequenced in a study of CD8+CD57+ T cells in acquired aplastic anemia. In patients chosen for sequencing, flow cytometry had shown CD8+CD57+ cell expansion. Genomic DNA constituted the template upon which TCR beta VDJ and CDR3 profiling was performed. TCRdb re-called the reads with MiXCR, one entry per CDR3 protein. Of 130,000 or so distinct CDR3 sequences listed, 55% to 60% are singletons. Material: sorted CD4+, CD8+, or CD8+CD57+ T cells (not recorded which) from PBMCs. Receptor source: a human donor with aplastic anemia.

This chain joins TRBV11-1 and TRBJ2-1; D possibly corresponds to TRBD2 (6 bases). V was shortened by 5 bases and J by 7 bases, with 18 bases between the two germline ends. The CDR3 has 15 amino acids. Germline CDR1 is SGHAT and CDR2 is FQDESV (reference sequence). CDR3 DNA: TGTGCCAGCAGCGGCCGGGACTTCGGGGAGAATGAGCAGTTCTTC. Amino acid sequence: CASSGRDFGENEQFF.

The V call is TRBV24-1, the J call TRBJ2-3, with TRBD2 matching 9 bases. Losses at the gene ends were 5 bases for V and 4 bases for J; bases not matched to a gene: 9. Germline CDR1 is KGHDR and CDR2 is SFDVKD. CDR3 length: 16 amino acids. The CDR3 loop reads CATSGIWREGPDTQYF. DNA of the CDR3: TGTGCCACCAGTGGTATTTGGCGGGAGGGTCCAGATACGCAGTATTTT.

This clonotype was recorded at least ten times. The chain employs TRBV7-8 and TRBJ2-5, with D perhaps matching TRBD2 (6 bases). Trimming stripped 5 bases from V and 0 bases from J, with 19 bases between. CDR1 and CDR2 (germline): SGHVS, FQNEAQ. The CDR3 loop spans 17 amino acids. The CDR3 DNA is TGTGCCAGCAGCATACGCGGAGGGACGGCAAACCAAGAGACCCAGTACTTC. Translated: CASSIRGGTANQETQYF.

This chain joins TRBV2 and TRBJ1-2; D may be TRBD1 (6 bases). Germline-derived CDR1 and CDR2 are SNHLY and FYNNEI. The germline V and J ends were trimmed by 8 bases and 8 bases, with 21 bases remaining between them. This CDR3 contains 14 residues. The CDR3 here is CASLGLWGARGYTF. CDR3 in DNA: TGTGCCAGCCTAGGATTGTGGGGGGCTCGAGGCTACACCTTC. The full variable domain, rest sourced from reference TRBV2 and TRBJ1-2, is EPEVTQTPSHQVTQMGQEVILRCVPISNHLYFYWYRQILGQKVEFLVSFYNNEISEKSEIFDDQFSVERPDGSNFTLKIRSTKLEDSAMYFCASLGLWGARGYTFGSGTRLTVV.

The chain recombines TRBV11-2 with TRBJ1-2, with D unresolved. The CDR3 contains 16 residues. Looked up from germline, CDR1 is SGHAT and CDR2 is FQNNGV. V lost 2 bases and J lost 6, with 19 bases in between. CDR3 residues: CASSLSAAVRAHGYTF. DNA for the CDR3: TGTGCCAGCAGCTTATCTGCAGCCGTAAGAGCACATGGCTACACCTTC. The full variable domain, in which reference TRBV11-2 and TRBJ1-2 provide the parts outside the CDR3, is EAGVAQSPRYKIIEKRQSVAFWCNPISGHATLYWYQQILGQGPKLLIQFQNNGVVDDSQLPKDRFSAERLKGVDSTLKIQPAKLEDSAVYLCASSLSAAVRAHGYTFGSGTRLTVV.